One sample yielded the 29 T cell receptor beta chains listed below, sequenced in a study of blood T cells in healthy people across ages. Through a sample-barcoded 5' primer and a J-beta primer mix, a second PCR was run for roughly 7 to 12 cycles. TCRdb ran MiXCR on the 5' RACE reads and lists one entry per CDR3 protein. The sample has about a million distinct CDR3 sequences; approximately 50% are singletons. The sequencing input was blood. Receptor source: a woman in her sixties in good health.

This clonotype appeared once. J is TRBJ2-4 and V is TRBV10-3; 7 nucleotides match TRBD2. TRBJ2-7 explains the end of the DNA better; the J call may be wrong. The CDR3 is made up of 16 amino acids. CDR1 ENHRY and CDR2 SYGVKD come from the germline V gene. CDR3 sequence reads: CAGRLPRLADSYEQYF. The DNA for the CDR3 is TGTGCCGGCCGACTCCCCAGACTAGCAGATTCCTACGAGCAGTACTTC.

The rearrangement joins TRBV10-1 to TRBJ2-1; 7 nucleotides match TRBD2. This CDR3 has 17 amino acids. V gave up 2 bases and J gave up 6 bases; unmatched junction bases: 13. The germline V gene has CDR1 WNHNN and CDR2 SYGVQD (reference sequence). CDR3 sequence reads: CASSETGAGDLSNEQFF. In DNA form, the CDR3 reads TGCGCCAGCAGTGAGACTGGGGCGGGAGATCTCTCCAATGAGCAGTTCTTC.

This clonotype was seen a few times. The J gene is TRBJ2-7, the V gene TRBV15; 7 nucleotides align to TRBD2. The length of the CDR3 is 17 residues. Germline assignment: CDR1 LNHNV and CDR2 YYDKDF (reference sequence). V lost 3 bases and J lost 2; bases outside the gene matches: 13. The CDR3 DNA sequence: TGTGCCACCAGCAGCTTGATGGGGCTAGCGGAAACCTACGAGCAGTACTTC. Translation: CATSSLMGLAETYEQYF.

V usage is TRBV11-2 and J usage is TRBJ1-5; D is unclear. V lost 0 bases and J lost 7, with 10 bases in between. The CDR3 runs 14 residues. Germline-derived CDR1 and CDR2 are SGHAT and FQNNGV. This CDR3 is CASSLDIDYQPQHF. The CDR3 coding sequence is TGTGCCAGCAGCTTAGATATCGACTACCAGCCCCAGCATTTT.

This clonotype turned up a few times. The chain uses TRBV29-1 and TRBJ2-6; D not certain. Per germline, CDR1 SQVTM and CDR2 ANQGSEA. Trimming shortened V by 3 bases and J by 1 base, and 7 bases separated the two germline ends. CDR3 length: 14 amino acids. CDR3 nucleotides: TGCAGCGTTGACAAAGGTTCTGGGGCCAACGTCCTGACTTTC. Translation: CSVDKGSGANVLTF.

The V and J genes are TRBV2 and TRBJ2-3; D is possibly TRBD1 or TRBD2 (5 bases each). The CDR3 totals 14 residues. Trimming shortened V by 8 bases and J by 3 bases, and 15 bases separated the two germline ends. Germline CDR1 SNHLY, CDR2 FYNNEI. CDR3 residues: CASGDPSSTDTQYF. The CDR3 region has the DNA TGTGCCAGCGGGGACCCCAGTTCGACAGATACGCAGTATTTT.

There are a few counts of this clonotype. V usage is TRBV20-1 and J usage is TRBJ2-7; 8 positions match TRBD2. With V trimmed by 3 bases and J by 5 bases, 6 bases remained unmatched. The CDR3 totals 13 residues. From germline, CDR1 is DFQATT and CDR2 SNEGSKA (reference sequence). Here the CDR3 DNA reads TGCAGTGCTAGTGGGGGCGGGAGGCACGAGCAGTACTTC. Amino acids: CSASGGGRHEQYF.

V gene TRBV29-1 combines with J gene TRBJ2-5; 7 positions agree with TRBD1. CDR3 size: 14 residues. Germline V gene data show CDR1 as SQVTM and CDR2 as ANQGSEA. V was clipped by 7 bases and J by 5 bases; unmatched bases: 13. The CDR3 loop reads CSASPDRAWETQYF. The CDR3 DNA reads as TGCAGCGCCTCCCCCGACAGGGCTTGGGAGACCCAGTACTTC. Using reference TRBV29-1 and TRBJ2-5 for the parts outside the CDR3, the full variable domain is SAVISQKPSRDICQRGTSLTIQCQVDSQVTMMFWYRQQPGQSLTLIATANQGSEATYESGFVIDKFPISRPNLTFSTLTVSNMSPEDSSIYLCSASPDRAWETQYFGPGTRLLVL.

The chain couples TRBV7-9 to TRBJ2-3, with TRBD1 matching over 8 bases. CDR3 size: 15 residues. In germline, CDR1 is SEHNR, CDR2 FQNEAQ (reference sequence). V trimming: 5 bases; J trimming: 2 bases; junction bases outside the gene matches: 6. The CDR3 loop is CASSRPQGDTDTQYF. CDR3 nucleotide sequence: TGTGCCAGCAGCCGTCCACAGGGGGACACAGATACGCAGTATTTT.

The rearrangement joins TRBV10-3 to TRBJ2-1; the D gene is possibly TRBD1 (6 bases). The CDR3 runs 16 residues. Germline V gene data show CDR1 as ENHRY and CDR2 as SYGVKD. The V end lost 0 bases, the J end lost 6 bases, and 15 bases lay between the germline ends. The CDR3 sequence: CAISESVAGACNEQFF. DNA for the CDR3: TGTGCCATCAGTGAGTCGGTGGCAGGGGCCTGCAATGAGCAGTTCTTC.

The J gene is TRBJ2-7, the V gene TRBV12-3 or TRBV12-4; D is possibly TRBD1 (5 bases). The CDR3 runs to 14 residues. Trimming removed 7 bases at V and 9 bases at J, with 22 bases between. CDR3 amino acids: CASTPSSRDRGQYF. CDR3 DNA: TGTGCCAGCACCCCTTCGTCCAGGGATAGGGGGCAGTACTTC.

This chain uses TRBV12-3 or TRBV12-4 with TRBJ2-5; 10 bases agree with TRBD2. V shed 7 bases and J 5 bases; nucleotides not matched to a gene: 13. CDR3 length: 16 amino acids. CDR3 sequence reads: CASTLGLAGVSETQYF. The CDR3 DNA is TGTGCCAGCACCCTGGGGCTAGCGGGAGTGTCGGAGACCCAGTACTTC.

The gene calls are TRBV20-1 and TRBJ2-5, with no clear D. The assigned J gene may be wrong: the sequence end matches TRBJ2-7 better. CDR1 is DFQATT and CDR2 is SNEGSKA in the germline V gene (reference sequence). CDR3 length: 11 residues. CDR3 sequence (DNA): TGCAGTGACCAATGGAGCTACGAGCAGTACTTC. It encodes CSDQWSYEQYF.

The CDR3 is CASSQEVGLAGIEQYF. DNA for the CDR3: TGCGCCAGCAGCCAAGAAGTGGGACTAGCGGGAATCGAGCAGTACTTC. The V call is TRBV4-1, the J call TRBJ2-7, with 13 nucleotides matching TRBD2. The CDR3 runs 16 residues. Germline loops: CDR1 MGHRA, CDR2 YSYEKL. Unmatched junction bases numbered 5, after V lost 0 bases and J lost 6 bases.

This clonotype was detected a few times. The chain employs TRBV4-2 and TRBJ2-5, with D tentatively TRBD2 (6 bases). The CDR3 contains 14 residues. The germline V and J ends were trimmed by 0 bases and 3 bases, with 8 bases remaining between them. Germline CDR1 is LGHNA and CDR2 is YNFKEQ. This chain's CDR3 is CASSQDPGEETQYF. CDR3 nucleotides: TGTGCCAGCAGCCAAGACCCGGGAGAAGAGACCCAGTACTTC.

This clonotype was counted a few times. This chain links TRBV7-9 with TRBJ2-7; D perhaps matches TRBD2 (6 bases). Germline V CDR1 and CDR2: SEHNR, FQNEAQ (reference sequence). The CDR3 length is 14 residues. V was trimmed by 5 bases and J by 0 bases, leaving 11 bases between them. CDR3 loop: CASSPLRGSYEQYF. The CDR3 DNA follows: TGTGCCAGCAGCCCGTTGCGGGGCTCCTACGAGCAGTACTTC.

The chain combines TRBV7-8 with TRBJ2-5, with D possibly matching TRBD1 (6 bases). CDR1 and CDR2 (germline): SGHVS, FQNEAQ. Trimming removed 6 bases from V and 11 bases from J, with 16 bases in between. This CDR3 has 12 residues. CDR3 sequence: CASSAPGEKQYF. The DNA of the CDR3 is TGTGCCAGCAGTGCCCCAGGGGAGAAGCAGTACTTC.

The V gene is TRBV20-1, the J gene TRBJ2-3; the D gene is possibly TRBD2 (5 bases). V lost 3 bases, J lost 2 bases, and 6 bases lay in between. Germline V gene sequence: CDR1 DFQATT, CDR2 SNEGSKA (reference sequence). The CDR3 is 12 amino acids. Written as DNA, the CDR3 is TGCAGTGCTAGGACTACCACAGATACGCAGTATTTT. It encodes CSARTTTDTQYF.

The chain links TRBV6-5 to TRBJ2-5; D is perhaps TRBD2 (5 bases). V was pared by 4 bases and J by 8 bases, with 14 bases between. The germline gives CDR1 MNHEY, CDR2 SVGAGI. The CDR3 length is 13 residues. The CDR3 region is CASSLPQSGTQYF. Written as DNA, the CDR3 is TGTGCCAGCAGTTTGCCACAGTCGGGAACCCAGTACTTC.

This clonotype was picked up one time. The gene calls are TRBV7-2 and TRBJ2-7; 7 bases align to TRBD2. TRBJ2-5 explains the end of the DNA better; the J call may be wrong. Germline V gene lookup returns CDR1 SGHTA and CDR2 FQGNSA. The CDR3 is 14 residues long. The CDR3 nucleotides read TGTGCCAGCAGCTATGGGGGGGGAGAGGAGACCCAGTACTTC. Protein product: CASSYGGGEETQYF.

The chain uses TRBV2 and TRBJ2-1; D gene uncertain. V gave up 6 bases and J gave up 0 bases, with 15 bases separating them. The CDR3 loop spans 16 amino acids. Germline lookup yields CDR1 SNHLY and CDR2 FYNNEI. CDR3 in DNA: TGTGCCAGCAGCGAACGGCTCCCCAGCTCCTACAATGAGCAGTTCTTC. As protein: CASSERLPSSYNEQFF.

Only one count was recorded for this clonotype. The chain employs TRBV20-1 and TRBJ2-1; possibly TRBD1 for D (6 bases). Trimming stripped 3 bases from V and 2 bases from J, with 14 bases between. This CDR3 is built from 15 residues. CDR1 and CDR2 (germline): DFQATT, SNEGSKA (reference sequence). The CDR3 region has the DNA TGCAGTGCTAGGGACAGCGGATATACCTACAATGAGCAGTTCTTC. Its protein product is CSARDSGYTYNEQFF.

To note about this clonotype: An end of the junction differs from the germline gene, which may be a read error. The rearrangement links TRBV30 to TRBJ1-6; TRBD1 might be the D (5 bases). The CDR3 is 15 amino acids. Germline CDR1 and CDR2: GTSNPN and SVGIG (reference sequence). The CDR3 sequence: CVWKAGPSYNSPLHF. Written as DNA, the CDR3 is TGTGTCTGGAAGGCGGGGCCCTCCTATAATTCACCCCTCCACTTT.

The chain employs TRBV24-1 and TRBJ2-7; TRBD1 might be the D (5 bases). Germline lookup yields CDR1 KGHDR and CDR2 SFDVKD. This CDR3 contains 15 residues. V shed 5 bases and J shed 7 bases, with 20 bases lying between them. The CDR3 DNA sequence: TGTGCCACCAGTGGGGGCCTGATCTCCTACAATGAGCAGTACTTC. This codes for CATSGGLISYNEQYF.

This clonotype appeared a few times. This chain joins TRBV20-1 and TRBJ2-6; D call uncertain. This CDR3 is built from 14 residues. Germline lookup yields CDR1 DFQATT and CDR2 SNEGSKA (reference sequence). With 3 bases removed from V and 0 bases from J, the gap between germline ends came to 6 bases. DNA of the CDR3: TGCAGTGCTAGGTCGGGCTCTGGGGCCAACGTCCTGACTTTC. Translating it yields CSARSGSGANVLTF.

V and J are TRBV27 and TRBJ2-1, with a weak D call TRBD1 (6 bases). The CDR3 length is 11 residues. Per the germline V gene, CDR1 is MNHEY and CDR2 is SMNVEV (reference sequence). Trimming removed 7 bases at V and 10 bases at J, with 11 bases between. CDR3 coding DNA: TGTGCCAGCAACTGGGGGCAAGAGCAGTTCTTC. It is translated as CASNWGQEQFF.

The V and J genes are TRBV6-6 and TRBJ2-7; TRBD1 is a possible D gene (5 bases). Germline-derived CDR1 and CDR2 are MNHNY and SVGAGI (reference sequence). CDR3 size: 14 residues. The V end lost 7 bases, the J end lost 1 base, and 14 bases lay between the germline ends. The CDR3 DNA is TGTGCCAGCACCCCGGTCCGGACATCCTACGAGCAGTACTTC. Its protein is CASTPVRTSYEQYF.

In this sample, this clonotype turned up a few times. V usage is TRBV4-3 and J usage is TRBJ2-1; D is unclear. Looked up from germline, CDR1 is LGHNA and CDR2 is YSLEER. The CDR3 spans 12 residues. With 6 bases removed from V and 9 bases from J, the gap between germline ends came to 12 bases. The CDR3 region is CASSNNVGEQFF. In DNA form, the CDR3 reads TGCGCCAGCAGTAATAACGTGGGTGAGCAGTTCTTC.

The CDR3 spells CATSSLSGVQETQYF. The CDR3 bases are TGTGCCACCAGCAGTCTGTCAGGGGTTCAAGAGACCCAGTACTTC. The chain has TRBV15 and TRBJ2-5, with a possible D match to TRBD1 (6 bases). The ends were cut back, 3 bases at V and 2 bases at J, with 13 bases in the middle. The CDR3 is 15 residues long. Germline values: CDR1 LNHNV, CDR2 YYDKDF (reference sequence). Full variable domain (outside the CDR3, taken from reference TRBV15 and TRBJ2-5): DAMVIQNPRYQVTQFGKPVTLSCSQTLNHNVMYWYQQKSSQAPKLLFHYYDKDFNNEADTPDNFQSRRPNTSFCFLDIRSPGLGDTAMYLCATSSLSGVQETQYFGPGTRLLVL.